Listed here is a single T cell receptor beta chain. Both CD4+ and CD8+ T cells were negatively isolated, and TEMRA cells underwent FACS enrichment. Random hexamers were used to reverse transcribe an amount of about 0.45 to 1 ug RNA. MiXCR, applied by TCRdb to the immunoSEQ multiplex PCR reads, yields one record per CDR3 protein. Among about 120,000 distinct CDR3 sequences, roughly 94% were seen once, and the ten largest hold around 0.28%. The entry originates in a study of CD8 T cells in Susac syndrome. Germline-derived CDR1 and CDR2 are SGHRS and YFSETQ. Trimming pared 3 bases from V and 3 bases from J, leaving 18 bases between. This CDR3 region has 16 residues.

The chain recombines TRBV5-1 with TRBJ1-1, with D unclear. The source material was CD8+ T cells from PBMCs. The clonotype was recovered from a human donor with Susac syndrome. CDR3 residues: CASSWRGSGRDTEAFF. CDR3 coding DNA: TGCGCCAGCAGCTGGCGCGGGTCAGGTCGGGACACTGAAGCTTTCTTT.